Included here is one T cell receptor (beta chain) sequence, with context. TCRdb keeps only in-frame clones here, not all; method: immunoSEQ multiplex PCR. The table lists fewer than 80,000 clones, around 94% of them singletons. This sample stems from a study of T cell changes during pregnancy in multiple sclerosis. The origin of this receptor is a female donor with multiple sclerosis, enrolled in a pregnancy study. This material consisted of CD4+ T cells from peripheral blood mononuclear cells, taken after pregnancy.

The DNA for the CDR3 is TGTGCCAGCAGCTCCGGGGGTTGGGAGACCCAGTACTTC. It translates to CASSSGGWETQYF. The chain recombines TRBV7-3 with TRBJ2-5; D is possibly TRBD2 (6 bases). The CDR3 spans 13 residues. The V gene's germline CDR1 is SGHTA and CDR2 FQGTGA. V was clipped by 4 bases and J by 5 bases, with 11 bases between them.